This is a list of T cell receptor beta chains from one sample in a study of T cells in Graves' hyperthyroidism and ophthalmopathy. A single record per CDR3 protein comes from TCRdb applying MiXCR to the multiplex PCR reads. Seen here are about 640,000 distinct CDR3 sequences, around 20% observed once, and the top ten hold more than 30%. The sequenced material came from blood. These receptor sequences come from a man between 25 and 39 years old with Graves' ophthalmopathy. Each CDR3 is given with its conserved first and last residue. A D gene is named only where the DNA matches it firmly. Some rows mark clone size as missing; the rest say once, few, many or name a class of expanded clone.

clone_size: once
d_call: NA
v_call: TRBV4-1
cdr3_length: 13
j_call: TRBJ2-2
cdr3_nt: TGCGCCAGCAGCCACGAGGGGACCGGGGAGCTGTTTTTT
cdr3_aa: CASSHEGTGELFF

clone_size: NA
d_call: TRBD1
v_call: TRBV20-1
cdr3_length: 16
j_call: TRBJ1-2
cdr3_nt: TGCAGTGCTAGAGATTTAATAACAGGGGATCCCTATGGCTACACCTTC
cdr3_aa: CSARDLITGDPYGYTF

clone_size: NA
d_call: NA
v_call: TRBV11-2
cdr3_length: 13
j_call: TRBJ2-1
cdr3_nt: TGTGCCAGCAGCTTGTCCCCGACCAATGAGCAGTTCTTC
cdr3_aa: CASSLSPTNEQFF

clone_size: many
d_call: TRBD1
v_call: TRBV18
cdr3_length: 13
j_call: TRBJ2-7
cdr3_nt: TGTGCCAGCTCATCGGGACAGTTCTACGAGCAGTACTTC
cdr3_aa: CASSSGQFYEQYF

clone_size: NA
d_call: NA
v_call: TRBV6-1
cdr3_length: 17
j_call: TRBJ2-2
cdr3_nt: TGTGCCAGCAGTGACTGGGGCCGAGCGGAGCACACCGGGGAGCTGTTTTTT
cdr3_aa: CASSDWGRAEHTGELFF

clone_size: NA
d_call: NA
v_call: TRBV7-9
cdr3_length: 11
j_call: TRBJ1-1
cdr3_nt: TGTGCCAGCAGCTTACGGCAGGAAGCTTTCTTT
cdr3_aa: CASSLRQEAFF

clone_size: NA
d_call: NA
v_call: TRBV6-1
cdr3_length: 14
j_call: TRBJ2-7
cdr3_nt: TGTGCCATAACCGAACCGGGATCTCTTTACGAGCAGTACTTC
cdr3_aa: CAITEPGSLYEQYF

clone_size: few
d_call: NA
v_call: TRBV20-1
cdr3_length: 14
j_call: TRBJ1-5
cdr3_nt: TGCAGTGCTAGGACGAGGAACGGCAATCAGCCCCAGCATTTT
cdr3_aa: CSARTRNGNQPQHF

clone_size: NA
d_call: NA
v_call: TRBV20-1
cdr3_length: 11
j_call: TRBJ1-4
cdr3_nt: TGCAGTGCTTTACGAACAGGGAAACTGTTTTTT
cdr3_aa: CSALRTGKLFF

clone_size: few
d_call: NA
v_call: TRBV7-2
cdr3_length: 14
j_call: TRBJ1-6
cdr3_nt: TGTGCCAGCAGCTTAAAACCCAGGGATTCACCCCTCCACTTT
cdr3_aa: CASSLKPRDSPLHF

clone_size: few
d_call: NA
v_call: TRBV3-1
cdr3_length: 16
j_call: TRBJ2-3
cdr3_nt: TGTGCCAGCAGCTCCCTGGCAGGATCCCGCTCAGATACGCAGTATTTT
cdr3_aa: CASSSLAGSRSDTQYF

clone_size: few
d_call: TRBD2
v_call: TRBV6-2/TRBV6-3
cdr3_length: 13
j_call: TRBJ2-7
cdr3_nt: TGTGCCAGCAGCACGGGACTAGGTCTCGAGCAGTACTTC
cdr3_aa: CASSTGLGLEQYF

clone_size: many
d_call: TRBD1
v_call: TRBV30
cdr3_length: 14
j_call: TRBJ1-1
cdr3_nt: TGTGCCTGGAGAGATGCATACAGGGGGCGAGTACCTTTCTTT
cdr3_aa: CAWRDAYRGRVPFF

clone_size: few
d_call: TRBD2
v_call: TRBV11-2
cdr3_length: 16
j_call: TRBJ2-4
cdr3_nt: TGTGCCAGCAGACCAGGCACTAGCGGGCCCAAAAACATTCAGTACTTC
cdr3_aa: CASRPGTSGPKNIQYF

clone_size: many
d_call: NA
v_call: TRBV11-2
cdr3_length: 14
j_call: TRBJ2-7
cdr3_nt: TGTGCCAGCAGCTCCTCGACGGCTTCCTACGAGCAGTACTTC
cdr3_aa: CASSSSTASYEQYF

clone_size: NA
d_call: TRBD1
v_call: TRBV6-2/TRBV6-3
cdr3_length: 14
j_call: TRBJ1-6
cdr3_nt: TGTGCCAGCAGTTACACCCGGGACAGGGGGATCCTCCACTTT
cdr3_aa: CASSYTRDRGILHF

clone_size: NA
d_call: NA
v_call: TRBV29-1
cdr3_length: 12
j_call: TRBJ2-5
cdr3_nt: TGCAGCGTTGGGGTAGGGAGCGAGACCCAGTACTTC
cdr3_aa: CSVGVGSETQYF

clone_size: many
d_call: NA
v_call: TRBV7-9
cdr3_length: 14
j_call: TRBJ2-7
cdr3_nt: TGTGCCAGCAGTATCGACGTTACGGCCTACGAGCAGTACTTC
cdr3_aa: CASSIDVTAYEQYF

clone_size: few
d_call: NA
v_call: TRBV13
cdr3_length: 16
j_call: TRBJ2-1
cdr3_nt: TGTGCCAGCAGCCCGACAGCTCTTAGCTCCTACAATGAGCAGTTCTTC
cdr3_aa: CASSPTALSSYNEQFF

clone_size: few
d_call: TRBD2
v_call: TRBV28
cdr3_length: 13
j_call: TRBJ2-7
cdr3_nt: TGTGCCAGCAGGAGGGGACTATCCTACGAGCAGTACTTC
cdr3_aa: CASRRGLSYEQYF

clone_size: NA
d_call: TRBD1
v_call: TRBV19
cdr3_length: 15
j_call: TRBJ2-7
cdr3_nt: TGTGCCAGTAGTATGGACGGACAGGGATTAGCCGAGCAGTACTTC
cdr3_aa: CASSMDGQGLAEQYF

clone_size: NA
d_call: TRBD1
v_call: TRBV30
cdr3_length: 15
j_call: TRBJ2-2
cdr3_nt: TGTGCCTGGAGTGGGGGGACAGGATACACCGGGGAGCTGTTTTTT
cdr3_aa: CAWSGGTGYTGELFF

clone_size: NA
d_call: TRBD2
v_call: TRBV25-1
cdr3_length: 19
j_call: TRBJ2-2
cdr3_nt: TGTGCCAGCTCCCGGGAGAGACTAGCGGGAGGGCCAATTCCCGGGGAGCTGTTTTTT
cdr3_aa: CASSRERLAGGPIPGELFF

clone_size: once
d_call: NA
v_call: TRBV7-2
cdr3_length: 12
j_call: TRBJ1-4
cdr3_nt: TGTGCCAGCAGCATGCGTCGTGAAAAACTGTTTTTT
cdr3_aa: CASSMRREKLFF

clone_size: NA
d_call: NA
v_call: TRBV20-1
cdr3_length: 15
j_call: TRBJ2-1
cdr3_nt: TGCAGTGCTAGAGATGGGGAGCGGCTAAACAATGAGCAGTTCTTC
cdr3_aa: CSARDGERLNNEQFF

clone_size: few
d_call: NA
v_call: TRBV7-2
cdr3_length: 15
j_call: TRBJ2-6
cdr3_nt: TGTGCCAGCAGCGCGGAGGCCTCTGGGGCCAACGTCCTGACTTTC
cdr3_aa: CASSAEASGANVLTF

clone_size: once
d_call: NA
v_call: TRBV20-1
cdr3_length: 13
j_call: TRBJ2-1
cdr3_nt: TGCAGTGCTAAGATCGGAGGGCGCAATGAGCAGTTCTTC
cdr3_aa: CSAKIGGRNEQFF

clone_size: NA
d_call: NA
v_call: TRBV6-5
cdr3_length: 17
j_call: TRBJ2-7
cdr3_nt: TGTGCCAGCAGTTACTCTTCTGGCGGGCCACCTTCCTACGAGCAGTACTTC
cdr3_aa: CASSYSSGGPPSYEQYF

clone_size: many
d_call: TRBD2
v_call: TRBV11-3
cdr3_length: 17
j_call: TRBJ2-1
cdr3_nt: TGTGCCAGCAGCCATTCGGGGCGACTAGCGGGAGGGGTTGAGCAGTTCTTC
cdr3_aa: CASSHSGRLAGGVEQFF

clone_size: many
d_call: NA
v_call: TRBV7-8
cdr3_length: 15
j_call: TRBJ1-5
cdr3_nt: TGTGCCAGCAGCTTGGGCAGCGGGAGCAATCAGCCCCAGCATTTT
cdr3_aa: CASSLGSGSNQPQHF